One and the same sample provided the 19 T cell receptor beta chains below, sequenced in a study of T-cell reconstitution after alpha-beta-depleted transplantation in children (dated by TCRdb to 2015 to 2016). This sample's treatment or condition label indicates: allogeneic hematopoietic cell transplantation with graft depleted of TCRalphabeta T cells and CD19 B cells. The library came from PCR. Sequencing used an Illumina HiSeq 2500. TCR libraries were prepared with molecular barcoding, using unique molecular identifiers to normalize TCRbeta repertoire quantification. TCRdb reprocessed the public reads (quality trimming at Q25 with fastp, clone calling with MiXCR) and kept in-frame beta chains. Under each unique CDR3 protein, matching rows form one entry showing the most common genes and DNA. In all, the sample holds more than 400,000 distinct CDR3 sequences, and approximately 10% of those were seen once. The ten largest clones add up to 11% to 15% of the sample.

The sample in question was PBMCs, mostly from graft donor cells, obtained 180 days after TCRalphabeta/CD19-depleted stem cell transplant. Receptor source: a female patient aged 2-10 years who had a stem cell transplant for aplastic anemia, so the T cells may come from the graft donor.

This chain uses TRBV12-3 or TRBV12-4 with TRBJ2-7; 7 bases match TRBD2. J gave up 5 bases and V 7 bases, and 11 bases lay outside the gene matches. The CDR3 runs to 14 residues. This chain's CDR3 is CASTPDGRSHEQYV. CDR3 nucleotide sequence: TGTGCCAGCACCCCAGACGGGAGGTCCCACGAGCAGTACGTC.

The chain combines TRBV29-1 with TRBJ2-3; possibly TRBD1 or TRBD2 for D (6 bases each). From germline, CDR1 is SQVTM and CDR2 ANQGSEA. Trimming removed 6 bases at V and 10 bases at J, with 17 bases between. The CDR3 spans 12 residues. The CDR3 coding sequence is TGCAGCGTGGAACCGGGGGCCCAGGCGCAGTATTTT. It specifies CSVEPGAQAQYF.

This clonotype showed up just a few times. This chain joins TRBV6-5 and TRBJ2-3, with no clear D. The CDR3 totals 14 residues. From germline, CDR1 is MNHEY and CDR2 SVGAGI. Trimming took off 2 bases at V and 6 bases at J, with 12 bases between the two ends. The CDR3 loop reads CASSYIASRDTQYF. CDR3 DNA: TGTGCCAGCAGTTACATTGCTTCACGGGATACGCAGTATTTT.

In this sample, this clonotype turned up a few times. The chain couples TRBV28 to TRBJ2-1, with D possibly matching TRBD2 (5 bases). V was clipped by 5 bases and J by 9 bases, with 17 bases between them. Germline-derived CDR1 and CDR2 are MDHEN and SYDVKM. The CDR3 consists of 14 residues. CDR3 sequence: CASSPSGNRGEQFF. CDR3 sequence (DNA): TGTGCCAGCAGTCCCTCCGGAAACCGGGGTGAGCAGTTCTTC.

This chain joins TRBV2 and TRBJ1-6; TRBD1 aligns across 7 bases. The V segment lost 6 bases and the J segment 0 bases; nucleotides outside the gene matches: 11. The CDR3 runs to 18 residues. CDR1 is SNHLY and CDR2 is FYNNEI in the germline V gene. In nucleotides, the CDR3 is TGTGCCAGCAGCCGAGGGGGCGACTATGGCTCCTATAATTCACCCCTCCACTTT. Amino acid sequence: CASSRGGDYGSYNSPLHF.

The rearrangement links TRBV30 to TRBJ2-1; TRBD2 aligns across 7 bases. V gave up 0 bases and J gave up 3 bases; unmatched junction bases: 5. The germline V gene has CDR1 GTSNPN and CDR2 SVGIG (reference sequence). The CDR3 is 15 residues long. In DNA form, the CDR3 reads TGTGCCTGGAGTGTACGCGGGGGATACTACAATGAGCAGTTCTTC. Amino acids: CAWSVRGGYYNEQFF.

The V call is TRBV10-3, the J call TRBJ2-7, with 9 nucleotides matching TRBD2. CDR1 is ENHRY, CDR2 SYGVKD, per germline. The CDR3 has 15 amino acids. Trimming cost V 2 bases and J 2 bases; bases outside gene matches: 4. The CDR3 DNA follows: TGTGCCATCAGTGAGATTCGGACTAGCGCCTACGAGCAGTACTTC. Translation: CAISEIRTSAYEQYF.

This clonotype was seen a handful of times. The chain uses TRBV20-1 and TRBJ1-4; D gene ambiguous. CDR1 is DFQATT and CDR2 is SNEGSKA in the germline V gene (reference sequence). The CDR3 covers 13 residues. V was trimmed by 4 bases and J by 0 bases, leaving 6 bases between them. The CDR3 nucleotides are TGCAGTGCTATAGGGTCAACTAATGAAAAACTGTTTTTT. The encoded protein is CSAIGSTNEKLFF.

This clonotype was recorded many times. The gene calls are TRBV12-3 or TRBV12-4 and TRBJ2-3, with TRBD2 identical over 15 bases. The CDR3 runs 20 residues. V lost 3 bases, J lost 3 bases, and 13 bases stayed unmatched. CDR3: CASSFLGLAGGWLRTDTQYF. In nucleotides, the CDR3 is TGTGCCAGCAGTTTCCTCGGACTAGCGGGAGGGTGGTTGAGGACAGATACGCAGTATTTT.

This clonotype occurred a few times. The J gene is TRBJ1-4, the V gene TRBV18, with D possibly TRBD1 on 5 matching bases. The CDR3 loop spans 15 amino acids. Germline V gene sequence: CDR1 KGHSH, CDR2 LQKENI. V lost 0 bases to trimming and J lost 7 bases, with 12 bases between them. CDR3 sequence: CASSPPLQGPEKLFF. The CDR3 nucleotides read TGTGCCAGCTCACCACCGCTGCAGGGCCCTGAAAAACTGTTTTTT.

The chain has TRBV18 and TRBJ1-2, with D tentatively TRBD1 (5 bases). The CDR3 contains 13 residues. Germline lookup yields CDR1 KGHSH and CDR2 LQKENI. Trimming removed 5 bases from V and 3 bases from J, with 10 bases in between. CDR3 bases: TGTGCCAGCTCAGGGACGGCTTACTATGGCTACACCTTC. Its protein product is CASSGTAYYGYTF.

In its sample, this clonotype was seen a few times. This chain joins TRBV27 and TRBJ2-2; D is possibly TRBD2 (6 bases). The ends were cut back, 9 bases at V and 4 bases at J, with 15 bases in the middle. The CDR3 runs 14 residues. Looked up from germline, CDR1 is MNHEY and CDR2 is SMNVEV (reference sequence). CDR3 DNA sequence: TGTGCCAGTCCGGGGGTCGAGCGCACCGGGGAGCTGTTTTTT. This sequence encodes CASPGVERTGELFF.

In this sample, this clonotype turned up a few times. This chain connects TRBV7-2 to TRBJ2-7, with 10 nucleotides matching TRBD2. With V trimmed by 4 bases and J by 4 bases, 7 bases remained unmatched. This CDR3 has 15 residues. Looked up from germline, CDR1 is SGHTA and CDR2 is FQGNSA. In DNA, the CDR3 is TGTGCCAGCAGCTCTCATAGCGGGAGGAGGTACGAGCAGTACTTC. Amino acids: CASSSHSGRRYEQYF.

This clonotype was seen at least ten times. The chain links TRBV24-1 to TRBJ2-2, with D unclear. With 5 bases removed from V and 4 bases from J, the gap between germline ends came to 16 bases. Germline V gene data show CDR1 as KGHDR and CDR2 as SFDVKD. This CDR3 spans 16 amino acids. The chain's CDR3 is CATSADRWTSTGELFF. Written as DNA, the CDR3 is TGTGCCACCAGTGCGGACCGCTGGACCTCCACCGGGGAGCTGTTTTTT.

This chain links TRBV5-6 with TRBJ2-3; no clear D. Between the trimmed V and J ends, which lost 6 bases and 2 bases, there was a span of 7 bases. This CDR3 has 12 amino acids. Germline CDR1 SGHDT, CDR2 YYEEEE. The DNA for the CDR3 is TGTGCCAGCAACCTCAACACAGATACGCAGTATTTT. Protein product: CASNLNTDTQYF.

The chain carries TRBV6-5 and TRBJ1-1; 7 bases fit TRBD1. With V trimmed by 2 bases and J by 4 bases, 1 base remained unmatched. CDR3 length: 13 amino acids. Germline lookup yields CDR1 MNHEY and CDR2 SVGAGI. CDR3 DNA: TGTGCCAGCAGTTACAAGGGGGCCACTGAAGCTTTCTTT. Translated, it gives CASSYKGATEAFF.

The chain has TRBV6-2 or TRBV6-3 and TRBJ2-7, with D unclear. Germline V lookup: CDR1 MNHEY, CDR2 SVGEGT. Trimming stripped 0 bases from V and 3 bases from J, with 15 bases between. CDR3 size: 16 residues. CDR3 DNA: TGTGCCAGCAGTTACTCGAGGCCCGATCTAAACTACGAGCAGTACGTC. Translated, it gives CASSYSRPDLNYEQYV.

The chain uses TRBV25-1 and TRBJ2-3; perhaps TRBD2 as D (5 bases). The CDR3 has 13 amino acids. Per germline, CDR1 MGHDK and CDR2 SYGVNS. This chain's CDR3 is CVTSSGKADTQYF. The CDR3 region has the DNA TGTGTCACATCGTCCGGGAAGGCAGATACGCAGTATTTT.

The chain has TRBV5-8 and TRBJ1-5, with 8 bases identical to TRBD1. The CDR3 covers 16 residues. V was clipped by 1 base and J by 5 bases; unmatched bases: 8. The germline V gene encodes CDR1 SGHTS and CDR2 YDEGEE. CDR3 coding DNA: TGTGCCAGCAGCTTGAATGCCAGGGGGCTCTATCAGCCCCAGCATTTT. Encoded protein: CASSLNARGLYQPQHF.